This TCR beta chain was sequenced during a study of cytomegalovirus exposure and HLA in healthy donors. V lost 1 base, J lost 0 bases, and 10 bases lay in between. The CDR3 is 16 amino acids. Per germline, CDR1 SGHTA and CDR2 FQGNSA. Regarding this clone: Its antigen is undetermined.

Findings and limits, study-wide: Donors were assumed by presence/absence analyses to have roughly uniform sequencing depth. Previously analyzed data showed that most TCR beta V segments were productive at a frequency of about 87% or about 30%.

Use of 60 Vbeta and 13 Jbeta primers characterized the PCR. Only in-frame clones appear in the TCRdb table, and some are missing; sequencing was by immunoSEQ multiplex PCR. The repertoire has around 150,000 clones, roughly 9.6% of them found once; the top ten carry approximately 7.5%. The TCR was taken from a woman between 35 and 50 years old in good health and CMV-seropositive. The sample consisted of PBMCs. The chain combines TRBV7-2 with TRBJ1-5; D not certain. CDR3 sequence reads: CASSLGSGNSNQPQHF. The CDR3 DNA is TGTGCCAGCAGCTTAGGTTCGGGGAATAGCAATCAGCCCCAGCATTTT.